Following are 14 T cell receptor beta chains from one sample sequenced in a study of tumor and adjacent non-tumor tissue in lung cancer (dated by TCRdb to between 2017 and 2018). Libraries were built with multiplex PCR. Sequenced on an Illumina HiSeq 2500. Following protocols modified from ARM-PCR, the researchers constructed TCRbeta libraries through three rounds of nested PCR with primers (Table S4). The raw public reads went through TCRdb reprocessing: fastp at Q25, MiXCR clone calling, in-frame beta chains kept. Each CDR3 protein appears once, grouped with its most common genes and DNA. For this sample there are some 90,000 distinct CDR3 sequences; approximately 57% appear just once. Around 14% of the sample comes from the top ten. Bulk unsorted tissue served as the source for RNA extraction, and RNA quality was assessed using a NanoDrop ND-1000 and an Agilent 2100. The specimen was lung tumor tissue. The source of these receptors is a man aged 70-80 years with non-small cell lung cancer.

This chain uses TRBV11-2 with TRBJ2-7; the D is unclear. Germline CDR1 and CDR2: SGHAT and FQNNGV. Trimming removed 2 bases from V and 0 bases from J, with 8 bases in between. This CDR3 contains 14 residues. CDR3 loop: CASSLPWSSYEQYF. The CDR3 DNA follows: TGTGCCAGCAGCTTACCATGGAGCTCCTACGAGCAGTACTTC.

The chain recombines TRBV29-1 with TRBJ2-6; D is undetermined. V was pared by 6 bases and J by 6 bases, with 15 bases between. This CDR3 has 14 residues. Germline CDR1 reads SQVTM; CDR2 reads ANQGSEA. CDR3 region: CSVSDTLEANVLTF. CDR3 nucleotide sequence: TGCAGCGTCTCTGACACCCTTGAGGCCAACGTCCTGACTTTC.

The V call is TRBV30, the J call TRBJ2-2, with 7 bases lining up with TRBD1. V trimming: 4 bases; J trimming: 4 bases; junction bases outside the gene matches: 6. The CDR3 loop spans 14 amino acids. Germline lookup yields CDR1 GTSNPN and CDR2 SVGIG (reference sequence). The CDR3 DNA is TGTGCCTGGAATAGGGGGCCGACCACCGGGGAGCTGTTTTTT. Residues: CAWNRGPTTGELFF. Full variable domain (remainder filled in from reference TRBV30 and TRBJ2-2): SQTIHQWPATLVQPVGSPLSLECTVEGTSNPNLYWYRQAAGRGLQLLFYSVGIGQISSEVPQNLSASRPQDRQFILSSKKLLLSDSGFYLCAWNRGPTTGELFFGEGSRLTVL.

A remark on this clonotype: The junction departs from germline at one end; a sequencing error may be responsible. This chain connects TRBV11-2 to TRBJ2-3, with D uncertain. In germline, CDR1 is SGHAT, CDR2 FQNNGV. There are 15 residues in the CDR3. The CDR3 region is CTSSLGGRNTDTQYF. The CDR3 DNA is TGTACCAGCAGCTTAGGTGGGCGCAACACAGATACGCAGTATTTT.

Remarks on this clonotype: Given the absence of the conserved phenylalanine or tryptophan at the CDR3 end, a read error is likely. Because the CDR3's place on the DNA is in doubt, the DNA is left out and the CDR3 is given as listed by TCRdb. The chain links TRBV4-1 to TRBJ2-7. The CDR3 has 14 residues if both end residues are counted. CDR1 MGHRA and CDR2 YSYEKL come from the germline V gene. This CDR3 is CASSLETPSYDEYL.

This clonotype was counted ten times or more. The rearrangement joins TRBV7-3 to TRBJ1-1, with D unclear. V lost 5 bases, J lost 4 bases, and 11 bases lay in between. The CDR3 contains 13 residues. CDR1 SGHTA and CDR2 FQGTGA come from the germline V gene. CDR3 in amino acids: CASSPLPGTEAFF. CDR3 nucleotides: TGTGCCAGCAGCCCGCTACCTGGCACTGAAGCTTTCTTT.

At least ten counts were recorded for this clonotype. This chain joins TRBV5-1 and TRBJ1-5, with 8 bases matching TRBD1. V trimming: 0 bases; J trimming: 6 bases; junction bases outside the gene matches: 5. Germline loops: CDR1 SGHRS, CDR2 YFSETQ. The CDR3 has 15 residues. The CDR3 loop reads CASSLGQGAGQPQHF. The CDR3 DNA reads as TGCGCCAGCAGCTTGGGGCAGGGGGCAGGTCAGCCCCAGCATTTT. The variable domain in full, completed from reference TRBV5-1 and TRBJ1-5, reads KAGVTQTPRYLIKTRGQQVTLSCSPISGHRSVSWYQQTPGQGLQFLFEYFSETQRNKGNFPGRFSGRQFSNSRSEMNVSTLELGDSALYLCASSLGQGAGQPQHFGDGTRLSIL.

This clonotype was seen repeatedly, ten times or more. CDR3 DNA: TGCAGCGTTGCCGACTACGAGCAGTACTTC. Amino acids: CSVADYEQYF. The chain links TRBV29-1 to TRBJ2-7; D unresolved. The CDR3 sequence is 10 residues long. The V end lost 4 bases, the J end lost 3 bases, and 4 bases lay between the germline ends. Germline V lookup: CDR1 SQVTM, CDR2 ANQGSEA.

Turning to this clonotype: The junction shows a germline mismatch at one end, possibly a read error. The V call is TRBV4-1, the J call TRBJ2-3, with D perhaps TRBD1 (6 bases). The CDR3 runs 15 residues. CDR1 is MGHRA, CDR2 YSYEKL, per germline. CDR3: CASNQQGVIADTQYF. The CDR3 region has the DNA TGCGCTAGCAACCAACAGGGAGTGATCGCAGATACGCAGTATTTT.

This clonotype was picked up a small number of times. This chain joins TRBV5-1 and TRBJ2-5; possibly TRBD1 for D (6 bases). The CDR3 has 15 residues. CDR1 and CDR2 (germline): SGHRS, YFSETQ. V was cut by 2 bases and J by 4 bases, with 15 bases left in between. CDR3 loop: CASSFPGTTRETQYF. The CDR3 DNA reads TGCGCCAGCAGCTTTCCCGGGACAACGAGAGAGACCCAGTACTTC.

This clonotype showed up just a few times. The CDR3 does not end in the conserved phenylalanine or tryptophan, so this is likely a read error. This chain links TRBV11-2 with TRBJ1-1; D is unclear. The CDR3 contains 14 residues. From germline, CDR1 is SGHAT and CDR2 FQNNGV. CDR3 sequence reads: CTSSLPRQNTEAFI. In DNA form, the CDR3 reads TGTACCAGCAGCTTGCCCAGGCAAAACACTGAAGCTTTCATA.

A remark on this clonotype: A clone one base away is much larger, so this may be a read error. The chain links TRBV29-1 to TRBJ2-2; 11 bases line up with TRBD2. The CDR3 sequence is 15 residues long. Germline CDR1 is SQVTM and CDR2 is ANQGSEA. The CDR3: CSVRSGRAGTGGLFF. DNA of the CDR3: TGCAGCGTCCGTAGCGGGAGGGCCGGGACCGGGGGGCTGTTTTTT.

A remark on this clonotype: One end of the junction varies from germline; a read error may be responsible. The V and J genes are TRBV10-2 and TRBJ2-7; weak D call: TRBD2 (6 bases). Germline-derived CDR1 and CDR2 are WSHSY and SAAADI. CDR3 size: 14 residues. CDR3 sequence reads: CAGSPRGDSYEQYF. The CDR3 DNA sequence: TGCGCCGGCAGCCCGCGGGGTGACTCCTACGAGCAGTACTTC.

V and J are TRBV2 and TRBJ2-2; D possibly uses TRBD1 or TRBD2 (5 bases each). Germline CDR1 SNHLY, CDR2 FYNNEI. V lost 7 bases to trimming and J lost 5 bases, with 20 bases between them. The CDR3 is 16 amino acids. As DNA, the CDR3 is TGTGCCAGCAACACCCGGGGCAGGGAGTTTACCGGGGAGCTGTTTTTT. Protein: CASNTRGREFTGELFF.